This T cell receptor (beta chain) was retrieved from a study of blood T cell repertoires in COVID-19. Study summary: Whether acute or convalescent, the COVID-19 samples came from the United States, Italy and Spain. Nucleic acid was either cDNA or gDNA, and it came from T cells, B-cell-depleted T cells, or PBMCs.

Trimming stripped 3 bases from V and 5 bases from J, with 15 bases between. CDR3 size: 15 residues. Looked up from germline, CDR1 is KGHSH and CDR2 is LQKENI. Authors' processing steps: Reference gene primer amplification gave estimated nucleated cell counts. Clones were read by immunoSEQ multiplex PCR, and TCRdb kept only the in-frame ones, dropping some. V and J calls and clone size follow that table, whereas D and trimming were derived from the DNA. The sample contains about 140,000 clones, 84% of which appear only once. Sequencing was done on a sample of peripheral blood. This clonotype was sampled from a human donor in a cohort sampled during active COVID-19. This chain joins TRBV18 and TRBJ2-3; D is possibly TRBD1 (6 bases). The CDR3 here is CASSPGQGAGDTQYF. In nucleotides, the CDR3 is TGTGCCAGCTCACCGGGACAAGGGGCGGGAGATACGCAGTATTTT.